This TCR beta chain came from a study of shared clonotypes between healthy human individuals. Study results and limitations: Naive subsets tended to show greater estimated richness than memory subsets. Exclusively blood specimens were collected; tissue repertoires likely differ. An anticipated effect of sequencing depth on clonotype sharing among donors was recognized.

Deep was the level used in running the assay. The repertoire was sequenced with immunoSEQ multiplex PCR; TCRdb's copy has only in-frame clones and lacks some. Among approximately 810,000 clones listed, 80% to 95% were seen once. The junction had 5 bases not matched to a gene; V was cut back by 4 bases and J by 10 bases. The germline CDR1 and CDR2 sequences are SGHDT and YYEEEE. This CDR3 is 12 amino acids long. Positive CCR7 selection of CD45RO-negative cells yielded the naive CD8 cells, and terminally differentiated effector memory CD45RA+ cells were excluded. Notes on this clone: The antigen is undetermined.

This clonotype was sampled from a man aged 25-40 years in good health. The rearrangement joins TRBV5-6 to TRBJ2-1; 7 nucleotides agree with TRBD1. Sequenced input: naive CD8+ T cells sorted from blood. The CDR3 here is CASSNRGIEQFF. The CDR3 DNA reads TGTGCCAGCAGCAACAGGGGTATCGAGCAGTTCTTC.